The 32 T cell receptor beta chains below all came from one sample that was sequenced in a study of OX40 agonist ivuxolimab in advanced cancers. Here immunoSEQ multiplex PCR was the method, and the copy in TCRdb shows in-frame clones only, minus some. This table has more than 20,000 clones, approximately 88% appearing once. The sequencing used CD4+ or CD8+ T cells sorted from blood, collected in a trial of the OX40 agonist ivuxolimab. These receptors all stem from an adult with an advanced solid tumor such as melanoma, head and neck, liver or kidney cancer.

The chain uses TRBV15 and TRBJ2-3; 10 bases match TRBD1. Trimming cost V 6 bases and J 5 bases; bases outside gene matches: 14. The CDR3 is 17 residues long. Germline CDR1 and CDR2: LNHNV and YYDKDF (reference sequence). CDR3 sequence (DNA): TGTGCCACCAGAGGGTTCGGGACAGGGGATCGCCAAGATACGCAGTATTTT. It specifies CATRGFGTGDRQDTQYF.

This clone has at least ten counts. V gene TRBV30 combines with J gene TRBJ2-7; no clear D. Germline assignment: CDR1 GTSNPN and CDR2 SVGIG (reference sequence). CDR3 length: 11 residues. Trimming left V 0 bases short and J 6 bases short, with 6 bases between. The CDR3 loop is CAWSVQPEQYF. The CDR3 nucleotides read TGTGCCTGGAGTGTACAGCCCGAGCAGTACTTC.

This chain uses TRBV4-1 with TRBJ2-7; D is unresolved. Between the trimmed V and J ends, which lost 1 base and 2 bases, there was a span of 12 bases. Germline CDR1 is MGHRA and CDR2 is YSYEKL. The CDR3 consists of 15 residues. CDR3 bases: TGCGCCAGCAGCCAAGTCTCTGACGGCACCTACGAGCAGTACTTC. Amino acid sequence: CASSQVSDGTYEQYF.

The chain has TRBV29-1 and TRBJ2-7, with TRBD2 identical over 9 bases. Germline values: CDR1 SQVTM, CDR2 ANQGSEA. With 6 bases clipped from V and 3 bases from J, the junction kept 6 bases outside the gene matches. The CDR3 contains 13 residues. DNA of the CDR3: TGCAGCGTAGGGACTAGCTCCGACTACGAGCAGTACTTC. Protein sequence: CSVGTSSDYEQYF.

The genes are TRBV7-9 and TRBJ2-1; D not resolved. The CDR3 is 13 residues long. Germline loops: CDR1 SEHNR, CDR2 FQNEAQ (reference sequence). Trimming left V 2 bases short and J 5 bases short, with 7 bases between. The CDR3 is CASSLIVNNEQFF. As DNA, the CDR3 is TGTGCCAGCAGCTTAATAGTTAACAATGAGCAGTTCTTC.

This clone showed up just a few times. CDR3 region: CASSFGGSYEQYF. In DNA form, the CDR3 reads TGTGCCAGCAGCTTTGGAGGGTCCTACGAGCAGTACTTC. This sequence joins TRBV5-4 and TRBJ2-7, with D perhaps matching TRBD2 (6 bases). Germline CDR1 and CDR2: SGHNT and YYREEE (reference sequence). Between the trimmed V and J ends, which lost 2 bases and 1 base, there was a span of 7 bases. The CDR3 is 13 residues long.

The rearrangement uses TRBV6-4 and TRBJ2-3, with 13 bases lining up with TRBD2. CDR3 length equals 17 residues. V trimming: 0 bases; J trimming: 3 bases; junction bases outside the gene matches: 3. Per the germline V gene, CDR1 is MRHNA and CDR2 is SNTAGT. The CDR3 spells CASSDSLAGGLTDTQYF. CDR3 DNA: TGTGCCAGCAGTGACTCACTAGCGGGAGGGTTAACAGATACGCAGTATTTT.

This chain uses TRBV7-9 with TRBJ2-1; D tentatively reads TRBD1 or TRBD2 (6 bases each). Germline V gene lookup returns CDR1 SEHNR and CDR2 FQNEAQ (reference sequence). The CDR3 sequence is 13 residues long. Trimming cost V 3 bases and J 13 bases, with 16 bases left between them. CDR3 sequence reads: CASSFVGGPIQFF. CDR3 sequence (DNA): TGTGCCAGCAGCTTTGTAGGGGGGCCCATACAGTTCTTC.

The chain uses TRBV5-1 and TRBJ2-7; 10 bases match TRBD2. Germline V gene sequence: CDR1 SGHRS, CDR2 YFSETQ. V dropped 2 bases and J dropped 6; count of bases not matched to a gene: 20. This CDR3 has 19 amino acids. The DNA for the CDR3 is TGCGCCAGCAGCTTTGCCGGGACTAGCGACACGTCTACCTTTGGCGAGCAGTACTTC. This codes for CASSFAGTSDTSTFGEQYF.

The rearrangement joins TRBV7-6 to TRBJ2-7; 12 bases are shared with TRBD1. Per germline, CDR1 SGHVS and CDR2 FNYEAQ. The trim removed 3 bases at V and 6 bases at J, leaving 3 bases unmatched. The CDR3 is made up of 14 amino acids. The CDR3 sequence: CASSFGTGGSEQYF. The CDR3 DNA reads TGTGCCAGCAGCTTCGGGACAGGGGGCAGCGAGCAGTACTTC.

The chain uses TRBV4-1 and TRBJ1-2, with 7 bases matching TRBD1. V dropped 3 bases and J dropped 2; count of bases not matched to a gene: 6. The CDR3 is 15 residues long. CDR1 is MGHRA and CDR2 is YSYEKL in the germline V gene. The CDR3 DNA follows: TGCGCCAGCAGCCACGACAGGGATTTCAACTATGGCTACACCTTC. Amino acids: CASSHDRDFNYGYTF.

The chain couples TRBV6-4 to TRBJ2-3, with TRBD2 identical over 7 bases. CDR3 size: 15 residues. The V and J ends lost 4 bases and 0 bases, in that order; junction bases with no gene match: 4. From germline, CDR1 is MRHNA and CDR2 SNTAGT. The CDR3 DNA sequence: TGTGCCAGCAGTGTTCAAGCGGGAAGCACAGATACGCAGTATTTT. Its protein is CASSVQAGSTDTQYF.

This chain joins TRBV6-5 and TRBJ2-2, with no clear D. CDR1 and CDR2 (germline): MNHEY, SVGAGI. Trimming shortened V by 5 bases and J by 5 bases, and 9 bases separated the two germline ends. The CDR3 consists of 13 residues. The CDR3 reads CASSPVGTGELFF. DNA of the CDR3: TGTGCCAGCAGTCCGGTCGGGACCGGGGAGCTGTTTTTT.

This clone has only one observation. The chain recombines TRBV7-3 with TRBJ2-1; the match to TRBD2 covers 10 bases. With 0 bases clipped from V and 8 bases from J, the junction kept 7 bases outside the gene matches. There are 16 residues in the CDR3. CDR1 SGHTA and CDR2 FQGTGA come from the germline V gene. The CDR3: CASSLTGLAGVDEQFF. The CDR3 coding sequence is TGTGCCAGCAGCTTAACTGGTCTAGCGGGAGTTGATGAGCAGTTCTTC.

The chain uses TRBV6-5 and TRBJ2-1; 9 nucleotides agree with TRBD2. This CDR3 has 14 amino acids. Germline CDR1 and CDR2: MNHEY and SVGAGI. Germline trimming cut 6 bases from V and 8 bases from J; bases unmatched to any gene: 8. CDR3 region: CASRILAGADEQFF. DNA of the CDR3: TGTGCCAGCAGAATCTTAGCGGGAGCGGATGAGCAGTTCTTC.

J is TRBJ2-7 and V is TRBV6-5; possibly TRBD2 for D (7 bases). The V end lost 5 bases, the J end lost 3 bases, and 17 bases lay between the germline ends. The V gene's germline CDR1 is MNHEY and CDR2 SVGAGI. This CDR3 has 15 residues. Written as DNA, the CDR3 is TGTGCCAGCAGTAACAATCGGGGGGCTGTCTACGAGCAGTACTTC. It codes for CASSNNRGAVYEQYF.

This chain uses TRBV10-2 with TRBJ1-1, with D possibly being TRBD1 (5 bases). Germline CDR1 and CDR2: WSHSY and SAAADI. V lost 6 bases and J lost 1, with 12 bases in between. The CDR3 loop spans 14 amino acids. CDR3 in DNA: TGCGCCAGCAGGGTCGGGGGGTCGAACACTGAAGCTTTCTTT. Translation: CASRVGGSNTEAFF.

This clone was seen once. The V call is TRBV27, the J call TRBJ2-3, with no clear D. CDR1 and CDR2 from the germline V gene are MNHEY and SMNVEV (reference sequence). This CDR3 contains 16 residues. With 5 bases removed from V and 1 base from J, the gap between germline ends came to 16 bases. The CDR3 DNA follows: TGTGCCAGCAGTCCCGTATCCGCCAAGGGCACAGATACGCAGTATTTT. Protein product: CASSPVSAKGTDTQYF.

The chain has TRBV7-9 and TRBJ1-1; D gene uncertain. The CDR3 is made up of 13 amino acids. CDR1 SEHNR and CDR2 FQNEAQ come from the germline V gene (reference sequence). V dropped 0 bases and J dropped 6 bases, with 8 bases sitting between them. CDR3 amino acids: CASSLALWAEAFF. The CDR3 bases are TGTGCCAGCAGCTTAGCCCTCTGGGCTGAAGCTTTCTTT.

The chain uses TRBV12-5 and TRBJ1-5; D call uncertain. Trimming took off 0 bases at V and 2 bases at J, with 17 bases between the two ends. This CDR3 is 18 amino acids long. Germline V gives CDR1 LGHNT, CDR2 FRNRAP. CDR3 coding DNA: TGTGCTAGTGGTTTGGTAATTCCCCTCTTTGTCGGCAATCAGCCCCAGCATTTT. Its translation: CASGLVIPLFVGNQPQHF.

CDR3 in DNA: TGTGCCAGCAGCGAGCCGGGACGAGGGGGACGGGAGCTGTTTTTT. It yields the protein CASSEPGRGGRELFF. The chain is built from TRBV9 and TRBJ2-2; D may be TRBD1 (6 bases). CDR3 size: 15 residues. The germline V and J ends were trimmed by 3 bases and 9 bases, with 18 bases remaining between them. Germline values: CDR1 SGDLS, CDR2 YYNGEE.

The chain links TRBV11-2 to TRBJ2-7, with D unclear. The germline gives CDR1 SGHAT, CDR2 FQNNGV. CDR3 length equals 11 residues. Trimming cost V 4 bases and J 3 bases, with 4 bases left between them. The CDR3: CASSSIYEQYF. The CDR3 nucleotides read TGTGCCAGCAGCTCGATCTACGAGCAGTACTTC. The entire variable domain, with the rest obtained from reference TRBV11-2 and TRBJ2-7, is as follows: EAGVAQSPRYKIIEKRQSVAFWCNPISGHATLYWYQQILGQGPKLLIQFQNNGVVDDSQLPKDRFSAERLKGVDSTLKIQPAKLEDSAVYLCASSSIYEQYFGPGTRLTVT.

The chain has TRBV5-4 and TRBJ2-7; tentatively, D is TRBD1 or TRBD2 (5 bases each). CDR3 length equals 11 residues. Germline V CDR1 and CDR2: SGHNT, YYREEE (reference sequence). The germline V and J ends were trimmed by 2 bases and 6 bases, with 6 bases remaining between them. The CDR3 region is CASSFGGEQYF. CDR3 nucleotides: TGTGCCAGCAGCTTTGGGGGCGAGCAGTACTTC.

This chain uses TRBV11-2 with TRBJ2-1, with TRBD2 matching over 8 bases. Trimming at V came to 5 bases and at J to 4 bases, leaving 13 bases not matched to a gene. Germline V lookup: CDR1 SGHAT, CDR2 FQNNGV. This CDR3 region has 17 residues. The CDR3 spells CASSPAPGVAGYNEQFF. CDR3 bases: TGTGCCAGCAGCCCAGCCCCCGGGGTAGCGGGATACAATGAGCAGTTCTTC.

The V call is TRBV28, the J call TRBJ2-6; the D is unclear. The CDR3 is made up of 15 amino acids. Germline assignment: CDR1 MDHEN and CDR2 SYDVKM. V was cut by 5 bases and J by 0 bases, with 8 bases left in between. In DNA, the CDR3 is TGTGCCAGCAGTCCCCACAGCTCTGGGGCCAACGTCCTGACTTTC. Its translation is CASSPHSSGANVLTF.

The chain recombines TRBV5-5 with TRBJ2-7, with TRBD2 matching over 12 bases. This CDR3 has 15 residues. CDR1 and CDR2 (germline): SGHKS, YYEKEE (reference sequence). Trimming removed 2 bases from V and 6 bases from J; junction bases left unmatched: 6. For the CDR3, the DNA is TGTGCCAGCAGCTTATGGACTAGCGGGACAGGCGAGCAGTACTTC. The encoded protein is CASSLWTSGTGEQYF.

This rearrangement joins TRBV9 to TRBJ1-1, with TRBD1 identical over 7 bases. Germline V gene lookup returns CDR1 SGDLS and CDR2 YYNGEE. V shed 3 bases and J 0 bases; nucleotides not matched to a gene: 17. The CDR3 has 19 amino acids. CDR3 sequence reads: CASSASSVPGQSLNTEAFF. The CDR3 DNA is TGTGCCAGCAGCGCCTCCTCAGTTCCGGGACAGAGTTTGAACACTGAAGCTTTCTTT.

The chain has TRBV5-1 and TRBJ2-1, with 10 bases matching TRBD1. The ends lost 5 bases at V and 4 bases at J; junction bases unmatched: 6. CDR3 length equals 15 residues. The V gene's germline CDR1 is SGHRS and CDR2 YFSETQ. The CDR3: CASRLDRGAYNEQFF. CDR3 in DNA: TGCGCCAGCAGACTGGACAGGGGGGCATACAATGAGCAGTTCTTC.

The chain employs TRBV28 and TRBJ1-3; a possible D gene is TRBD1 (5 bases). CDR1 MDHEN and CDR2 SYDVKM come from the germline V gene. The CDR3 is made up of 16 amino acids. V lost 0 bases, J lost 1 base, and 10 bases lay in between. The CDR3 nucleotides are TGTGCCAGCAGTTTATGGGGGGTTGGGTCTGGAAACACCATATATTTT. Protein sequence: CASSLWGVGSGNTIYF.

The chain carries TRBV7-9 and TRBJ2-1; 11 nucleotides line up with TRBD2. The germline V gene has CDR1 SEHNR and CDR2 FQNEAQ (reference sequence). The CDR3 loop spans 14 amino acids. The J segment lost 8 bases and the V segment lost 4 bases, leaving 4 bases of the junction unmatched. CDR3: CASSSTSGSYEQFF. The DNA for the CDR3 is TGTGCCAGCAGCTCCACTAGCGGGAGCTATGAGCAGTTCTTC.

The rearrangement joins TRBV10-1 to TRBJ2-1; D is unclear. CDR3 length equals 16 residues. V was shortened by 3 bases and J by 4 bases, with 16 bases between the two germline ends. From germline, CDR1 is WNHNN and CDR2 SYGVQD (reference sequence). CDR3 amino acids: CASSEIVAGPYNEQFF. The CDR3, as DNA: TGCGCCAGCAGTGAAATAGTAGCAGGACCGTACAATGAGCAGTTCTTC.

CDR3 in DNA: TGTGCCAGCAGTTTAAGGGGCCTAGCGGGGCAGTACGAGCAGTACTTC. It is translated as CASSLRGLAGQYEQYF. V is TRBV28 and J is TRBJ2-7; 9 bases are shared with TRBD2. The length of the CDR3 is 16 residues. Unmatched junction bases numbered 9, after V lost 2 bases and J lost 4 bases. The germline gives CDR1 MDHEN, CDR2 SYDVKM.